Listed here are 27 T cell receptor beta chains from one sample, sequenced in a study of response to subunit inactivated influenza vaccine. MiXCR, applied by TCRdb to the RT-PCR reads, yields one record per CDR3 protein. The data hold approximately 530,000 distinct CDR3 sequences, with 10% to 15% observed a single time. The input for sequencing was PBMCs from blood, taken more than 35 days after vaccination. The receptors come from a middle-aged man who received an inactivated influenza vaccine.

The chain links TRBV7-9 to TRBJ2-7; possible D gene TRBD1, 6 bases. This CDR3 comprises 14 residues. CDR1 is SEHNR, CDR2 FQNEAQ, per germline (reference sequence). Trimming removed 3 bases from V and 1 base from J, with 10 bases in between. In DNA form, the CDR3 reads TGTGCCAGCAGCTTGGACAGTCTATCCTACGAGCAGTACTTC. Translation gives CASSLDSLSYEQYF.

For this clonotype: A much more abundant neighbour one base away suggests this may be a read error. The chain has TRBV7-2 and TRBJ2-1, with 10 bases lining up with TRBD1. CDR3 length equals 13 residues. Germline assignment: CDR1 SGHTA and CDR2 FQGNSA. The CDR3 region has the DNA TGTGCCAGCGGACAGGGGGGGAACAAAGAGCAGTTCTTC. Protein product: CASGQGGNKEQFF.

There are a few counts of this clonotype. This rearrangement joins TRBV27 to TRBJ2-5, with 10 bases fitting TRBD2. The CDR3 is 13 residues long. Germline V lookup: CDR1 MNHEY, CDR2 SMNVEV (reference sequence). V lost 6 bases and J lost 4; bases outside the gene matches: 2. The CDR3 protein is CASRKREGETQYF. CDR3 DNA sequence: TGTGCCAGCAGAAAGCGGGAGGGAGAGACCCAGTACTTC.

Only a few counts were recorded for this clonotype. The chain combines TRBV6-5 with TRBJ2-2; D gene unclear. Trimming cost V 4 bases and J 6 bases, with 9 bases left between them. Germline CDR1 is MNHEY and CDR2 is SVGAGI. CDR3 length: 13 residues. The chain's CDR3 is CASSWAGPGELFF. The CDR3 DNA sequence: TGTGCCAGCAGTTGGGCTGGACCCGGGGAGCTGTTTTTT.

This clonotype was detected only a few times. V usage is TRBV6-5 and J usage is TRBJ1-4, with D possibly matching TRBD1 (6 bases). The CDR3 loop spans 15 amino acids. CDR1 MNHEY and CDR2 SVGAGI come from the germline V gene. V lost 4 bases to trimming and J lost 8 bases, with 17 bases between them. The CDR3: CASSSPGAEREKLFF. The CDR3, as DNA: TGTGCCAGCAGTTCCCCGGGGGCAGAACGGGAAAAACTGTTTTTT.

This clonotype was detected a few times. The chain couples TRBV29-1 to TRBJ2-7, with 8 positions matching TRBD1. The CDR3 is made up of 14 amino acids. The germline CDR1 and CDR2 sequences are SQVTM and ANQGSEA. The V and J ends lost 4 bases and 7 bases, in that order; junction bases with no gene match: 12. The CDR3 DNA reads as TGCAGCGTTGGTACGGGGACAGGAAGACGTGAGCAGTACTTC. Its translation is CSVGTGTGRREQYF.

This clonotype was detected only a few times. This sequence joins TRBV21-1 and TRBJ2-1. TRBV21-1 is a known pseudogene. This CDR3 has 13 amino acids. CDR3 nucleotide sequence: TGTGCCAGCAGGCTACGCCCCTACAATGAGCAGTTCTTC. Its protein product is CASRLRPYNEQFF.

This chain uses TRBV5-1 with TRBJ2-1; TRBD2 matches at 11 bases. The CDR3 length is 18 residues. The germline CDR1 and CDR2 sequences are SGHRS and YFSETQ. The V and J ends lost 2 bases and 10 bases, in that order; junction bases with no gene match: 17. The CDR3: CASSFDQKLAGAPGEQFF. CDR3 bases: TGCGCCAGCAGCTTCGACCAGAAACTAGCGGGGGCCCCTGGAGAGCAGTTCTTC.

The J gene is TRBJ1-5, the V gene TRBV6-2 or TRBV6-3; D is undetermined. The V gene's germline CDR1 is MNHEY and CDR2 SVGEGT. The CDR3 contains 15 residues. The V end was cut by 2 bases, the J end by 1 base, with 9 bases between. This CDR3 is CASSYGTGSNQPQHF. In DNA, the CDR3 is TGTGCCAGCAGTTACGGAACGGGGAGCAATCAGCCCCAGCATTTT.

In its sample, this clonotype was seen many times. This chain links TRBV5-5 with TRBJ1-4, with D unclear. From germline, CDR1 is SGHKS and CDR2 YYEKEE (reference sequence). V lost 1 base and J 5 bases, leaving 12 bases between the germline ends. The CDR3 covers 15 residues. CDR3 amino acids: CASSLKPSNNEKLFF. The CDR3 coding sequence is TGTGCCAGCAGCTTGAAACCGAGCAACAATGAAAAACTGTTTTTT.

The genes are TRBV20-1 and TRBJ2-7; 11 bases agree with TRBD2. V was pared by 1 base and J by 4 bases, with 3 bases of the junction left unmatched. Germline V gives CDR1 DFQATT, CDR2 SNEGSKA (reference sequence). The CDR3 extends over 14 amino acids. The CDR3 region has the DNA TGCAGTGCTAGAGGGGGACTAGCGGAGTACGAGCAGTACTTC. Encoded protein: CSARGGLAEYEQYF.

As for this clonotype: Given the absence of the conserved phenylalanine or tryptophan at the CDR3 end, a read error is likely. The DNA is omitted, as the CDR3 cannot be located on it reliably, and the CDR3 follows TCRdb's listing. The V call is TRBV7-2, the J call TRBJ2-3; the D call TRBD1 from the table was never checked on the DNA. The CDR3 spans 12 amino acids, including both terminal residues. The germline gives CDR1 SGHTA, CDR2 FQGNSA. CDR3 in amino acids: CASSLELGTQTL.

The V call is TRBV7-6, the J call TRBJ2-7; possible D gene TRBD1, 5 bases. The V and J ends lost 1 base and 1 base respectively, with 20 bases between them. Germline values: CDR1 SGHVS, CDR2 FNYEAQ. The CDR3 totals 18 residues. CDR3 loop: CASSLGRGLHLGSYEQYF. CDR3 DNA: TGTGCCAGCAGCTTAGGAAGGGGCCTACACCTTGGATCCTACGAGCAGTACTTC.

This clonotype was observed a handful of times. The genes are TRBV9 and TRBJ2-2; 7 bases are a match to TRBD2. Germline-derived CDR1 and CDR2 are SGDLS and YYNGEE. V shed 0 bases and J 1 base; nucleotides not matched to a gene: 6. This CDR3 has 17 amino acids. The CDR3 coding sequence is TGTGCCAGCAGCGTAGGTTCCGGCGGGAGGAACACCGGGGAGCTGTTTTTT. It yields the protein CASSVGSGGRNTGELFF.

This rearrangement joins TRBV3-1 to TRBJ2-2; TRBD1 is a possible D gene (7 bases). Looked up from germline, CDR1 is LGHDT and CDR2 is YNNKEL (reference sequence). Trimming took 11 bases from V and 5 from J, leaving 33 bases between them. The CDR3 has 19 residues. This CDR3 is CARWARRGRSSGPTGELFF. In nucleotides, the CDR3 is TGTGCCCGCTGGGCCCGCAGGGGGAGGTCGAGCGGACCAACCGGGGAGCTGTTTTTT.

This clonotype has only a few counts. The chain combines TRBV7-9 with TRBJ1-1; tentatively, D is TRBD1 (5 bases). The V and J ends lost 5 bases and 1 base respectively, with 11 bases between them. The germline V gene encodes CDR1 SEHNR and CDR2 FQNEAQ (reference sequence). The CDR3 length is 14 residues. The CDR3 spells CASSPTRANTEAFF. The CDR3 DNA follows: TGTGCCAGCAGCCCCACCAGGGCGAACACTGAAGCTTTCTTT.

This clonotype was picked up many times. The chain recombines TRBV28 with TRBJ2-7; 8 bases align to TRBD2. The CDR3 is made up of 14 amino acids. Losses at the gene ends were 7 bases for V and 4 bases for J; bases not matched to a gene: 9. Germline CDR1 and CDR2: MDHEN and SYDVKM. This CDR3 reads CASTVAGLEYEQYF. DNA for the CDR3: TGTGCCAGCACCGTAGCGGGGCTAGAATACGAGCAGTACTTC. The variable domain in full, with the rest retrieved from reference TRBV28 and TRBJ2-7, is DVKVTQSSRYLVKRTGEKVFLECVQDMDHENMFWYRQDPGLGLRLIYFSYDVKMKEKGDIPEGYSVSREKKERFSLILESASTNQTSMYLCASTVAGLEYEQYFGPGTRLTVT.

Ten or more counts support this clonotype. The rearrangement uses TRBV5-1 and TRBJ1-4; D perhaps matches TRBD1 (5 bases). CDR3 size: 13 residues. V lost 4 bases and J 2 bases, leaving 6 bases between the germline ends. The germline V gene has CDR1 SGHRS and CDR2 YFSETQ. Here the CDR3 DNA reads TGCGCCAGCAGCCGACAGACTAATGAAAAACTGTTTTTT. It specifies CASSRQTNEKLFF.

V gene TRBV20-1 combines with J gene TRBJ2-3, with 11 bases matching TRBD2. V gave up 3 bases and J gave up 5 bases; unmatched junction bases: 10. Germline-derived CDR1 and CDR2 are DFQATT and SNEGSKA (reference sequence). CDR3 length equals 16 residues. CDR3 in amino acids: CSARDATSGNGDTQYF. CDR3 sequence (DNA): TGCAGTGCTAGGGACGCGACTAGCGGGAATGGAGATACGCAGTATTTT.

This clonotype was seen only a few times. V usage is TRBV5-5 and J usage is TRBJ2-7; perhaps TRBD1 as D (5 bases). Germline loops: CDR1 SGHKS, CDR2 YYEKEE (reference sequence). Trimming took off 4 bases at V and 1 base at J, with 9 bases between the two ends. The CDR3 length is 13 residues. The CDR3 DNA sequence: TGTGCCAGCAGCGCCCGACAGTCCTACGAGCAGTACTTC. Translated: CASSARQSYEQYF. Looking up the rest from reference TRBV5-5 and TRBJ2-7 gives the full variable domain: DAGVTQSPTHLIKTRGQQVTLRCSPISGHKSVSWYQQVLGQGPQFIFQYYEKEERGRGNFPDRFSARQFPNYSSELNVNALLLGDSALYLCASSARQSYEQYFGPGTRLTVT.

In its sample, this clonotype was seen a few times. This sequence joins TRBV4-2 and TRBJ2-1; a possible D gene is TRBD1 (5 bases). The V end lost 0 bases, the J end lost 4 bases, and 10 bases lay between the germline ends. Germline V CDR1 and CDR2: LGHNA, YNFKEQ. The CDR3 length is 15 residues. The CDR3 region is CASSQDRGRYNEQFF. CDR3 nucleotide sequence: TGTGCCAGCAGCCAAGATAGGGGTCGATACAATGAGCAGTTCTTC.

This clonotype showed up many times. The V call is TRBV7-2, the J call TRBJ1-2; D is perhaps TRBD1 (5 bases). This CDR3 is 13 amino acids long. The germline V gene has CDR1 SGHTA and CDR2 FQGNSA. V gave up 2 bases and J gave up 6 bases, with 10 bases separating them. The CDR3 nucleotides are TGTGCCAGCAGCTTATCAGGGTTTGATGGCTACACCTTC. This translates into CASSLSGFDGYTF. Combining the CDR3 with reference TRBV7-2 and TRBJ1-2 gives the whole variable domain GAGVSQSPSNKVTEKGKDVELRCDPISGHTALYWYRQSLGQGLEFLIYFQGNSAPDKSGLPSDRFSAERTGGSVSTLTIQRTQQEDSAVYLCASSLSGFDGYTFGSGTRLTVV.

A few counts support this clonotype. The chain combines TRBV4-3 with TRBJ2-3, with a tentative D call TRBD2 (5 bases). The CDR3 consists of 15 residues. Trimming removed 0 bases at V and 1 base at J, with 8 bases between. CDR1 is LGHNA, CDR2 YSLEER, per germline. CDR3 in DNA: TGCGCCAGCAGCCAAGATCACGGGGGCACAGATACGCAGTATTTT. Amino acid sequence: CASSQDHGGTDTQYF.

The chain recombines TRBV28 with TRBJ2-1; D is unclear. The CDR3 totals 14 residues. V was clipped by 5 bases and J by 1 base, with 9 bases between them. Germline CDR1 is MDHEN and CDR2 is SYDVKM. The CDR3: CASSGLLSYNEQFF. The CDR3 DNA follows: TGTGCCAGCAGTGGCCTCCTTTCCTACAATGAGCAGTTCTTC.

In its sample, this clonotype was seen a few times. The DNA of the CDR3 is TGTGCCACCAGCAGAAAGTGGGCAGGTTGGAATTCACCCCTCCACTTT. The encoded protein is CATSRKWAGWNSPLHF. V and J are TRBV15 and TRBJ1-6, with D uncertain. The CDR3 is 16 amino acids. The V end was cut by 2 bases, the J end by 7 bases, with 15 bases between. Germline loops: CDR1 LNHNV, CDR2 YYDKDF (reference sequence).

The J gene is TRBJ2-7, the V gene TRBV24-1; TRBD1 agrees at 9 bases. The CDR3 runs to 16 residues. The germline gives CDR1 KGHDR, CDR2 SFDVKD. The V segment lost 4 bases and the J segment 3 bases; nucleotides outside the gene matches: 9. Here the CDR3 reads CATSDAYGGQGYEQYF. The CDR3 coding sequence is TGTGCCACCAGTGACGCGTATGGGGGACAGGGCTACGAGCAGTACTTC.

In nucleotides, the CDR3 is TGTGCCAGCAGTTTTAACGGCGCCTACGAGCAGTACTTC. Protein: CASSFNGAYEQYF. V usage is TRBV28 and J usage is TRBJ2-7; no firm D call. The CDR3 length is 13 residues. Trimming removed 3 bases from V and 2 bases from J, with 8 bases in between. Germline assignment: CDR1 MDHEN and CDR2 SYDVKM.